This T cell receptor beta chain was sequenced for a study of CD8 T cells in ankylosing spondylitis. Study findings and constraints: Prior work had noted some motif variants in reactive arthritis blood and synovial fluid. Reported data indicate significant enrichment of disease-linked clones within matched ankylosing spondylitis synovial fluid. Apparently characteristic of ankylosing spondylitis blood was a TCR beta motif (roughly eight highly homologous variants). Peripheral blood samples showed relatively rare disease-linked clones, and these clones were CD8+.

As to this clonotype: Its antigen is currently unknown.

The authors made TCR beta libraries by quantitative 5'-RACE with molecular barcodes. MiXCR was run by TCRdb on the 5' RACE reads, yielding one entry per CDR3 protein. The sample has 700,000 or so distinct CDR3 sequences, over 15% seen once. Between the trimmed V and J ends, which lost 1 base and 3 bases, there was a span of 13 bases. This CDR3 contains 15 residues. The genes are TRBV12-3 or TRBV12-4 and TRBJ2-7; D is uncertain. Sequencing input: blood, either unsorted or a sorted T cell fraction (not recorded which). The TCR sequence derives from a male donor with ankylosing spondylitis. In nucleotides, the CDR3 is TGTGCCAGCAGTTTAGAGGGTCTGGTTCACTACGAGCAGTACTTC. This codes for CASSLEGLVHYEQYF.